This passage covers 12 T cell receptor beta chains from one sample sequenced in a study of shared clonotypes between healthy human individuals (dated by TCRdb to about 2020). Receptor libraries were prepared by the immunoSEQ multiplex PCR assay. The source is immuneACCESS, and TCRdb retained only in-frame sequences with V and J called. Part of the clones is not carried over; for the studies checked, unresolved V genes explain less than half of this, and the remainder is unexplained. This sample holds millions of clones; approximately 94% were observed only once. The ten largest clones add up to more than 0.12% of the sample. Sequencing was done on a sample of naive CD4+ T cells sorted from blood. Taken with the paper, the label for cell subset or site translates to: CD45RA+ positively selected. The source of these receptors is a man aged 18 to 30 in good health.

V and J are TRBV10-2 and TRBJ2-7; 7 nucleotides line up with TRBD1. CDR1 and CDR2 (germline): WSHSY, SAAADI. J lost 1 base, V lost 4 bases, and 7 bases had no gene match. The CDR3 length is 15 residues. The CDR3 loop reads CASSGGTVLSYEQYF. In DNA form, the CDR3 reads TGCGCCAGCAGTGGAGGGACAGTACTATCCTACGAGCAGTACTTC.

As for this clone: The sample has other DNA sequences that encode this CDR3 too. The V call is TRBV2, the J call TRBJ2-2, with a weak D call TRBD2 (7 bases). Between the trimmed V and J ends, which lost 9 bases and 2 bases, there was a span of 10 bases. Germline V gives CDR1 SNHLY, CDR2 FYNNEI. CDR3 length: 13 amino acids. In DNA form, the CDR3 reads TGTGCCAGTAGGGGGGGTAACACCGGGGAGCTGTTTTTT. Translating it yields CASRGGNTGELFF.

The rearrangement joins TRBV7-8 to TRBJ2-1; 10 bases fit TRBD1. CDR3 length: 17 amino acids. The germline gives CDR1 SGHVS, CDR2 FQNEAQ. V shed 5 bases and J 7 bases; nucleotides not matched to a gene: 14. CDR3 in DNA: TGTGCCAGCAGCCAAAAAAGGGGGGACAGGGGTCGTAATGAGCAGTTCTTC. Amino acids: CASSQKRGDRGRNEQFF.

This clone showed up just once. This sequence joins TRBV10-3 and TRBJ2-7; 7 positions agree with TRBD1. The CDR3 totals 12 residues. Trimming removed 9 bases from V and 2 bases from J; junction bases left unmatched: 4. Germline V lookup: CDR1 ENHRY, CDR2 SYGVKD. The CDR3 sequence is CAIGDSPYEQYF. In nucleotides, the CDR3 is TGTGCCATAGGGGACAGTCCCTACGAGCAGTACTTC.

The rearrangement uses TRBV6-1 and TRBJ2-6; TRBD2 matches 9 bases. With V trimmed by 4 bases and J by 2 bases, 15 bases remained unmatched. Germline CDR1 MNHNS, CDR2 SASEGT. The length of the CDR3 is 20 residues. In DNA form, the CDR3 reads TGTGCCAGCAGTGCGTTGGGACTAGCCGCTGTCGGTCCTGGGGCCAACGTCCTGACTTTC. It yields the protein CASSALGLAAVGPGANVLTF.

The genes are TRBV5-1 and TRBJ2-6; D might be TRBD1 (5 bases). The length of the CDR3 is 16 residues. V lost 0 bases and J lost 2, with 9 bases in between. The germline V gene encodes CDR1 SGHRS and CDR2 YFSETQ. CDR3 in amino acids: CASSLDGAAGANVLTF. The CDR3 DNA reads TGCGCCAGCAGCTTGGATGGGGCAGCTGGGGCCAACGTCCTGACTTTC. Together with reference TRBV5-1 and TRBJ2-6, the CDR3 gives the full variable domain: KAGVTQTPRYLIKTRGQQVTLSCSPISGHRSVSWYQQTPGQGLQFLFEYFSETQRNKGNFPGRFSGRQFSNSRSEMNVSTLELGDSALYLCASSLDGAAGANVLTFGAGSRLTVL.

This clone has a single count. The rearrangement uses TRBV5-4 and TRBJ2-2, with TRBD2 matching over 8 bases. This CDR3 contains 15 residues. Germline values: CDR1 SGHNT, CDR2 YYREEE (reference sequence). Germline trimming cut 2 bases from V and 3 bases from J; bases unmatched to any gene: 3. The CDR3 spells CASSFSGVDTGELFF. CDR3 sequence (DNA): TGTGCCAGCAGCTTTAGCGGGGTGGACACCGGGGAGCTGTTTTTT.

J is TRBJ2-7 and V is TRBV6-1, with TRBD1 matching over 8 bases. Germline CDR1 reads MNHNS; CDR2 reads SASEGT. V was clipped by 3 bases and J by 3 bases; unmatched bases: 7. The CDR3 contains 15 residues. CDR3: CASSDIRDRFYEQYF. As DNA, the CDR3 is TGTGCCAGCAGTGACATCCGGGACAGGTTCTACGAGCAGTACTTC.

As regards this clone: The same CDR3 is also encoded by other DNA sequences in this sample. CDR3 sequence: CASSESSNEQFF. CDR3 bases: TGCGCCAGCAGTGAGTCATCGAATGAGCAGTTCTTC. The chain uses TRBV10-1 and TRBJ2-1; D call uncertain. This CDR3 has 12 amino acids. Trimming stripped 0 bases from V and 7 bases from J, with 4 bases between. CDR1 is WNHNN and CDR2 is SYGVQD in the germline V gene (reference sequence).

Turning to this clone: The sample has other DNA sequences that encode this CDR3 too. The CDR3 sequence: CASSPPTGPYEQYF. In DNA, the CDR3 is TGTGCCAGCTCACCACCTACAGGTCCCTACGAGCAGTACTTC. The chain carries TRBV18 and TRBJ2-7; TRBD1 is a possible D gene (5 bases). Per germline, CDR1 KGHSH and CDR2 LQKENI. The ends were cut back, 0 bases at V and 2 bases at J, with 8 bases in the middle. This CDR3 is 14 amino acids long.

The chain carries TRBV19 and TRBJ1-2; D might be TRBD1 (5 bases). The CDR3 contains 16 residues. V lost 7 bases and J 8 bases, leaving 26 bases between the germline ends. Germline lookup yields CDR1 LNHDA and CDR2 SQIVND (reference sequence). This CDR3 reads CASNTASGAAGMGYTF. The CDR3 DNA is TGTGCCAGTAATACCGCATCCGGGGCCGCCGGAATGGGCTACACCTTC.

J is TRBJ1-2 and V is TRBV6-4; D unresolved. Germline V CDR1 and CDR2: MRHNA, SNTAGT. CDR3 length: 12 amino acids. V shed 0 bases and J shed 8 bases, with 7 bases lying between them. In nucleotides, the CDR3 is TGTGCCAGCAGTGACTCGGACGCCGGCTACACCTTC. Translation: CASSDSDAGYTF.